These T cell receptor beta chains were read from a single sample in a study of identical twins. TCRdb ran MiXCR on the 5' RACE reads and lists one entry per CDR3 protein. The table includes 600,000 to 700,000 distinct CDR3 sequences, about 20% detected once. These same records also appear under a second study, on T cells expressing NK-cell markers.

The sequencing input was PBMCs. Receptors were obtained from a woman between 18 and 30 years old in good health. Both conserved end residues are part of each CDR3.

v_gene | CDR3aa
TRBV6-1 | CASSGLAGGPSYEQYF
TRBV5-5 | CASSLEGRVVFGYTF
TRBV4-2 | CASSQGQADTGELFF
TRBV19 | CASSPGTVKLIGANVLTF
TRBV7-9 | CASEGHNEQFF
TRBV6-5 | CASSYSDRTIAKNIQYF
TRBV6-1 | CASSAGGTGGETQYF
TRBV4-1 | CASSQEAELQETQYF
TRBV10-3 | CAAGQGGTEAFF
TRBV18 | CASSPLAGTSTDTQYF
TRBV20-1 | CSASSIARHQETQYF
TRBV10-3 | CAIKSTGGPNTEAFF
TRBV7-9 | CASSLRGANNEQYF
TRBV29-1 | CSATPGQPLGTGELFF
TRBV18 | CASSPRTSPEEELFF
TRBV10-3 | CAISVPGLGNEQFF
TRBV5-1 | CASSPSRRYTEAFF
TRBV12-3/TRBV12-4 | CASRKASNQPQHF
TRBV29-1 | CSVEVAGDTEAFF
TRBV7-2 | CASSPRTSRREQYF
TRBV9 | CASSPLGRGGEQYF
TRBV6-2/TRBV6-3 | CASSYPLFVYEQYF
TRBV27 | CASSFGSNTEAFF
TRBV12-3/TRBV12-4 | CASSLARLAGNTIYF
TRBV24-1 | CATSDTDPMDAQYF
TRBV12-3/TRBV12-4 | CASSHTSRRETQYF
TRBV4-1 | CASSQAPGRNEDAFF
TRBV20-1 | CSAPGRAGANEQFF
TRBV9 | CASSVDPYEQYF
TRBV12-3/TRBV12-4 | CASIARSTDTQYF
TRBV30 | CAWGQSYEQYF
TRBV12-3/TRBV12-4 | CASIHRGHGETQYF
TRBV5-6 | CASSLETGVQETQYF
TRBV5-1 | CASSLASGEMDTEAFF
TRBV12-3/TRBV12-4 | CASSSPRTNYGYTF
TRBV9 | CASSATSGGFVETQYF
TRBV12-3/TRBV12-4 | CASSLTGTSGGNEQFF
TRBV27 | CASATQGAGQPQHF
TRBV6-4 | CASSEVRGTEAFF
TRBV29-1 | CSVSDFTAGELFF
TRBV7-6 | CASSLVGGRLSYNSPLHF
TRBV7-7 | CASSPSLLAVYNEQFF
TRBV5-1 | CASSSGLAAEQFF
TRBV18 | CAGADSNTGELFF
TRBV6-5 | CASSKQGEQFF
TRBV20-1 | CSARDRMTRRTQYF
TRBV6-1 | CASRTGDTDTQYF
TRBV29-1 | CSVAVSAGGVNEQFF
TRBV12-3/TRBV12-4 | CANTISNGSTDTQYF
TRBV20-1 | CSASSASGTYNEQFF